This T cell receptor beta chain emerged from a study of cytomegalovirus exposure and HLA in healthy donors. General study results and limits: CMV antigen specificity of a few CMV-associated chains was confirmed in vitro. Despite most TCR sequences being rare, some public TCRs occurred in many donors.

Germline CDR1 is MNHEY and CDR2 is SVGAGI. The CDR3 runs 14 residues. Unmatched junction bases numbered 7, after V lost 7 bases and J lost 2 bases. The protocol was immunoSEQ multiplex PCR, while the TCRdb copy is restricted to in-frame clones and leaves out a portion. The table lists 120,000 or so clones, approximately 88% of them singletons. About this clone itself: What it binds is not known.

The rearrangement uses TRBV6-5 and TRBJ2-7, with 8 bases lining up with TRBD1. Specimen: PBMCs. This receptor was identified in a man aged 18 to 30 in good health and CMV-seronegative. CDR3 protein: CASTLTGVPYEQYF. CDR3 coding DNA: TGTGCCAGCACACTGACAGGGGTCCCCTACGAGCAGTACTTC.